Listed here is a single TCR beta chain. The assay was immunoSEQ multiplex PCR, and TCRdb's table has in-frame clones only and misses some. The sample yields around 45,000 clones, 91% seen once. The data stem from a study of T cell changes during pregnancy in multiple sclerosis. The V segment lost 2 bases and the J segment 3 bases; nucleotides outside the gene matches: 5. Germline V gene lookup returns CDR1 MRHNA and CDR2 SNTAGT. CDR3 length equals 16 residues. The V and J genes are TRBV6-4 and TRBJ2-1; 9 nucleotides align to TRBD2. Sequencing was performed on CD4+ T cells from peripheral blood mononuclear cells, taken before pregnancy. The source of this sequence is a female donor with multiple sclerosis, enrolled in a pregnancy study. The CDR3 DNA is TGTGCCAGCAGTGACACCCAGCGGGGGGTCTACAATGAGCAGTTCTTC. The encoded protein is CASSDTQRGVYNEQFF.